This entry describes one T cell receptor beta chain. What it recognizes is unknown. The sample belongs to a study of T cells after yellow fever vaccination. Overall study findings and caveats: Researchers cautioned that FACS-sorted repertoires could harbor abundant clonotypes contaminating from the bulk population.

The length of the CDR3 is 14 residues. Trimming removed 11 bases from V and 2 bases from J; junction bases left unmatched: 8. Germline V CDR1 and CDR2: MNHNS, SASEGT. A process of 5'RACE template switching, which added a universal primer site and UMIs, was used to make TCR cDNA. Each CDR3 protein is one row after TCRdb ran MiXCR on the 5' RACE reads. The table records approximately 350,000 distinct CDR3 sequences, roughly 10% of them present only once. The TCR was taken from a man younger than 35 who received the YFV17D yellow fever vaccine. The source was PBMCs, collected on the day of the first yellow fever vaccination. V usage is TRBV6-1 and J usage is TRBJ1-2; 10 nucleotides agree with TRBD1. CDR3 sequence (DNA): TGTGCCCTCCAGCCGGACAGGGGGAACTATGGCTACACCTTC. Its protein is CALQPDRGNYGYTF.